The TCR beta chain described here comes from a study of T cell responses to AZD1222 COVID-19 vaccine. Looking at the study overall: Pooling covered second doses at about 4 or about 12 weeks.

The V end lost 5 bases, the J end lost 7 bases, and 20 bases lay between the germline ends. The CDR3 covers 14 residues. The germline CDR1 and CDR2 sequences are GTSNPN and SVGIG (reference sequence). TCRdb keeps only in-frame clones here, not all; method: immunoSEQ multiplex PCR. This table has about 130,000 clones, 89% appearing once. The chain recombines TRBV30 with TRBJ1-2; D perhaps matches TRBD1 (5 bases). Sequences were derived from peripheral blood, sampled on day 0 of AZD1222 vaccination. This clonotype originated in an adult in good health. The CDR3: CAWSSGRESSGYTF. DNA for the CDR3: TGTGCCTGGTCCTCTGGCAGGGAGAGTAGTGGCTACACCTTC.